What follows are 9 T cell receptor beta chains derived from one specimen sequenced in a study of blood T cell repertoires in COVID-19. Data came from immunoSEQ multiplex PCR; TCRdb stores just in-frame clones and leaves some out. This sample has around 140,000 clones, with around 84% found just once. Sequencing used peripheral blood. These receptors all come from a woman between 55 and 75 years old with acute or convalescent COVID-19.

This clone was picked up many times. The chain uses TRBV5-4 and TRBJ2-3, with D maybe TRBD2 (7 bases). The CDR3 has 15 amino acids. Between the trimmed V and J ends, which lost 0 bases and 4 bases, there was a span of 12 bases. Germline V gene sequence: CDR1 SGHNT, CDR2 YYREEE (reference sequence). CDR3 protein: CASSLGAGASDTQYF. Here the CDR3 DNA reads TGTGCCAGCAGCTTGGGGGCGGGGGCGTCAGATACGCAGTATTTT.

This chain joins TRBV7-2 and TRBJ1-5; the D is unclear. Germline assignment: CDR1 SGHTA and CDR2 FQGNSA. The CDR3 consists of 13 residues. Trimming took 0 bases from V and 5 from J, leaving 5 bases between them. This CDR3 reads CASSLALDQPQHF. The CDR3, as DNA: TGTGCCAGCAGCTTAGCACTAGATCAGCCCCAGCATTTT.

Details on this clone: The identical CDR3 is also encoded by other nucleotide sequences in the sample. This chain uses TRBV9 with TRBJ1-1, with 8 bases that match TRBD1. V was pared by 2 bases and J by 0 bases, with 3 bases of the junction left unmatched. The CDR3 has 15 residues. CDR1 and CDR2 from the germline V gene are SGDLS and YYNGEE. CDR3 residues: CASSVGDRMNTEAFF. The CDR3 nucleotides read TGTGCCAGCAGCGTTGGGGACAGGATGAACACTGAAGCTTTCTTT.

J is TRBJ2-7 and V is TRBV11-2; D might be TRBD2 (6 bases). The CDR3 has 15 residues. CDR1 SGHAT and CDR2 FQNNGV come from the germline V gene. The V gene lost 4 bases and the J gene lost 2 bases, with 15 bases spanning the gap. The CDR3 sequence is CASSSNPGAPYEQYF. Written as DNA, the CDR3 is TGTGCCAGCAGCTCCAACCCGGGAGCACCCTACGAGCAGTACTTC.

This sequence joins TRBV28 and TRBJ1-1; D may be TRBD1 (5 bases). Germline CDR1 and CDR2: MDHEN and SYDVKM. Deletions cut 2 bases from V and 14 bases from J, with 15 bases between. The CDR3 length is 12 residues. The DNA for the CDR3 is TGTGCCAGCAGTTTACGGGGGGGGAGGATATTCTTT. The encoded protein is CASSLRGGRIFF.

The rearrangement links TRBV9 to TRBJ1-3, with a tentative D call TRBD1 (6 bases). This CDR3 is built from 14 residues. Trimming shortened V by 3 bases and J by 4 bases, and 11 bases separated the two germline ends. Germline CDR1 and CDR2: SGDLS and YYNGEE. In DNA form, the CDR3 reads TGTGCCAGCAGCGCAGGGGTGTCGGGAAACACCATATATTTT. This gives the protein CASSAGVSGNTIYF.

This clone was seen a few times. The chain links TRBV7-3 to TRBJ2-3; 10 positions agree with TRBD2. The V and J ends lost 5 bases and 3 bases, in that order; junction bases with no gene match: 5. The CDR3 is 15 residues long. The germline V gene has CDR1 SGHTA and CDR2 FQGTGA. The CDR3 sequence: CASSRAGGQTDTQYF. CDR3 DNA: TGTGCCAGCAGCCGAGCGGGGGGGCAAACAGATACGCAGTATTTT.

J is TRBJ2-5 and V is TRBV19; 9 bases line up with TRBD1. This CDR3 spans 15 amino acids. Trimming cost V 5 bases and J 5 bases; bases outside gene matches: 9. The germline V gene has CDR1 LNHDA and CDR2 SQIVND (reference sequence). For the CDR3, the DNA is TGTGCCAGTAGTGCCGGGACAGGGTCGGGGGAGACCCAGTACTTC. As protein: CASSAGTGSGETQYF.

The chain is built from TRBV6-5 and TRBJ2-7; D may be TRBD2 (6 bases). The ends were cut back, 4 bases at V and 0 bases at J, with 13 bases in the middle. The CDR3 totals 15 residues. Germline assignment: CDR1 MNHEY and CDR2 SVGAGI. DNA for the CDR3: TGTGCCAGCAGTTCATCAAGCGGGTTCTCCTACGAGCAGTACTTC. Translating gives CASSSSSGFSYEQYF.